The next 30 T cell receptor beta chains were all read from a single sample in a study of T cell responses to AZD1222 COVID-19 vaccine. Sequencing was performed with immunoSEQ multiplex PCR; in TCRdb, only in-frame clones are kept and a portion is missing. Among more than 100,000 clones listed, around 87% were seen once. The specimen comprised peripheral blood, sampled on day 0 of AZD1222 vaccination. These TCRs come from an adult in good health.

V and J are TRBV11-1 and TRBJ2-7, with D tentatively TRBD1 (6 bases). V lost 5 bases and J lost 2, with 13 bases in between. Germline CDR1 reads SGHAT; CDR2 reads FQDESV (reference sequence). CDR3 size: 14 residues. CDR3 sequence reads: CASSPDSSPYEQYF. Written as DNA, the CDR3 is TGTGCCAGCAGCCCGGACAGCTCTCCCTACGAGCAGTACTTC. Full variable domain (outside the CDR3, taken from reference TRBV11-1 and TRBJ2-7): EAEVAQSPRYKITEKSQAVAFWCDPISGHATLYWYRQILGQGPELLVQFQDESVVDDSQLPKDRFSAERLKGVDSTLKIQPAELGDSAMYLCASSPDSSPYEQYFGPGTRLTVT.

Worth noting for this clone: Different DNA sequences within this sample yield the same CDR3. The chain recombines TRBV7-9 with TRBJ1-4; D not resolved. The germline gives CDR1 SEHNR, CDR2 FQNEAQ (reference sequence). With 1 base removed from V and 6 bases from J, the gap between germline ends came to 3 bases. The CDR3 contains 12 residues. CDR3 DNA sequence: TGTGCCAGCAGCTTAGTCGATGAAAAACTGTTTTTT. Residues: CASSLVDEKLFF.

This rearrangement joins TRBV7-3 to TRBJ1-2; 7 bases fit TRBD1. The germline V gene encodes CDR1 SGHTA and CDR2 FQGTGA. This CDR3 comprises 15 residues. Trimming at V came to 1 base and at J to 3 bases, leaving 5 bases not matched to a gene. The CDR3 loop is CASSLRGGADYGYTF. For the CDR3, the DNA is TGTGCCAGCAGCTTAAGAGGGGGCGCTGACTATGGCTACACCTTC.

This clone has a handful of counts. Other DNA variants within this sample encode the same CDR3. The chain carries TRBV24-1 and TRBJ2-7; the D is unclear. The length of the CDR3 is 11 residues. Trimming left V 1 base short and J 5 bases short, with 2 bases between. Germline V gene lookup returns CDR1 KGHDR and CDR2 SFDVKD. The CDR3 sequence: CATSDLNEQYF. For the CDR3, the DNA is TGTGCCACCAGTGATTTAAACGAGCAGTACTTC.

The chain employs TRBV6-5 and TRBJ1-4; maybe TRBD1 (6 bases). The CDR3 consists of 14 residues. The V gene's germline CDR1 is MNHEY and CDR2 SVGAGI. The V gene lost 6 bases and the J gene lost 7 bases, with 15 bases spanning the gap. Here the CDR3 DNA reads TGTGCCAGCAGCTCTGGGGGCGAGGGTGAAAAACTGTTTTTT. It is translated as CASSSGGEGEKLFF.

The chain is built from TRBV7-2 and TRBJ1-1, with D tentatively TRBD1 (6 bases). Germline CDR1 is SGHTA and CDR2 is FQGNSA. Trimming removed 5 bases at V and 5 bases at J, with 12 bases between. This CDR3 region has 13 residues. This chain's CDR3 is CASSLTGRTEAFF. DNA for the CDR3: TGTGCCAGCAGCCTCACAGGGAGGACTGAAGCTTTCTTT.

The rearrangement links TRBV5-1 to TRBJ1-6; TRBD1 might be the D (6 bases). The CDR3 covers 15 residues. V was pared by 3 bases and J by 7 bases, with 14 bases between. CDR1 is SGHRS, CDR2 YFSETQ, per germline. CDR3 nucleotide sequence: TGCGCCAGCAGCTCCGGGGCAGGGGAAAATTCACCCCTCCACTTT. It is translated as CASSSGAGENSPLHF.

The chain uses TRBV9 and TRBJ2-3; 7 bases fit TRBD2. Germline lookup yields CDR1 SGDLS and CDR2 YYNGEE. The CDR3 is 15 residues long. Trimming at V came to 5 bases and at J to 4 bases, leaving 10 bases not matched to a gene. The CDR3 is CASRRGGSGADTQYF. DNA for the CDR3: TGTGCCAGCAGACGCGGGGGATCTGGCGCAGATACGCAGTATTTT.

V and J are TRBV10-3 and TRBJ1-1; D is undetermined. This CDR3 contains 13 residues. Germline V lookup: CDR1 ENHRY, CDR2 SYGVKD. V lost 7 bases and J 0 bases, leaving 9 bases between the germline ends. CDR3 in amino acids: CAIKVSVNTEAFF. The CDR3 region has the DNA TGTGCCATCAAGGTCTCGGTGAACACTGAAGCTTTCTTT.

The chain joins TRBV27 to TRBJ1-5, with TRBD1 matching 7 bases. CDR1 and CDR2 (germline): MNHEY, SMNVEV (reference sequence). The CDR3 is 13 residues long. After removal of 4 bases from V and 5 bases from J, the junction contained 2 bases not matched to a gene. The CDR3 sequence is CASSWTGYQPQHF. The CDR3 nucleotides read TGTGCCAGCAGTTGGACAGGCTATCAGCCCCAGCATTTT.

With regard to this clone: The sample contains more than one DNA sequence encoding this CDR3. The chain carries TRBV10-3 and TRBJ2-7, with TRBD1 matching 7 bases. Trimming cost V 10 bases and J 2 bases; bases outside gene matches: 8. Germline CDR1 is ENHRY and CDR2 is SYGVKD. The CDR3 sequence is 13 residues long. CDR3 residues: CATSPGTAYEQYF. The CDR3 region has the DNA TGTGCCACCTCACCTGGGACAGCCTACGAGCAGTACTTC.

This chain joins TRBV2 and TRBJ1-2; TRBD1 matches 7 bases. Looked up from germline, CDR1 is SNHLY and CDR2 is FYNNEI. J lost 3 bases, V lost 0 bases, and 7 bases had no gene match. The CDR3 has 16 residues. This CDR3 is CASSEAQGGGDYGYTF. CDR3 DNA: TGTGCCAGCAGTGAAGCGCAGGGGGGCGGCGACTATGGCTACACCTTC.

V gene TRBV6-5 combines with J gene TRBJ1-3, with D hard to call. V lost 7 bases and J 0 bases, leaving 4 bases between the germline ends. The length of the CDR3 is 12 residues. In germline, CDR1 is MNHEY, CDR2 SVGAGI. CDR3 in DNA: TGTGCCAGCAAAAGCTCTGGAAACACCATATATTTT. Translating gives CASKSSGNTIYF.

V is TRBV24-1 and J is TRBJ1-1; a weak D match, TRBD1 (5 bases). The V gene lost 7 bases and the J gene lost 8 bases, with 10 bases spanning the gap. Per germline, CDR1 KGHDR and CDR2 SFDVKD. The CDR3 has 11 amino acids. Here the CDR3 reads CATRSGQEAFF. For the CDR3, the DNA is TGTGCCACCAGATCGGGGCAAGAAGCTTTCTTT.

The genes are TRBV5-4 and TRBJ2-2, with TRBD1 matching 7 bases. Germline V gives CDR1 SGHNT, CDR2 YYREEE (reference sequence). J gave up 3 bases and V 2 bases, and 7 bases lay outside the gene matches. The length of the CDR3 is 16 residues. CDR3 sequence: CASSLASDRDTGELFF. In nucleotides, the CDR3 is TGTGCCAGCAGCTTAGCTTCAGACAGGGACACCGGGGAGCTGTTTTTT.

The chain combines TRBV10-3 with TRBJ2-3; 8 bases are a match to TRBD2. The CDR3 extends over 13 amino acids. The germline V gene has CDR1 ENHRY and CDR2 SYGVKD. The junction had 3 bases not matched to a gene; V was cut back by 9 bases and J by 1 base. In nucleotides, the CDR3 is TGTGCCATGCAAGCGGGGGGCACAGATACGCAGTATTTT. This sequence encodes CAMQAGGTDTQYF.

The CDR3, as DNA: TGTGCCAGCAGTCGAACCCCGGGACAGGGACTTGGTGAGCAGTTCTTC. This encodes CASSRTPGQGLGEQFF. The chain carries TRBV6-4 and TRBJ2-1; TRBD1 matches at 9 bases. V shed 5 bases, J shed 9 bases, and the junction held 14 bases outside the gene matches. Looked up from germline, CDR1 is MRHNA and CDR2 is SNTAGT. The CDR3 extends over 16 amino acids.

The chain couples TRBV5-1 to TRBJ2-3, with D perhaps matching TRBD1 (5 bases). Germline V gene data show CDR1 as SGHRS and CDR2 as YFSETQ. V was clipped by 0 bases and J by 3 bases, with 8 bases between them. The length of the CDR3 is 14 residues. The CDR3 bases are TGCGCCAGCAGCTTGGGACAGATAACAGATACGCAGTATTTT. This codes for CASSLGQITDTQYF.

The chain links TRBV5-1 to TRBJ1-4; the match to TRBD1 covers 7 bases. V lost 4 bases and J lost 4; bases outside the gene matches: 16. The CDR3 spans 18 residues. From germline, CDR1 is SGHRS and CDR2 YFSETQ. For the CDR3, the DNA is TGCGCCAGCAGCGGGACCGACCGGAGACAGGGAGTTAATGAAAAACTGTTTTTT. It translates to CASSGTDRRQGVNEKLFF.

The chain uses TRBV6-1 and TRBJ1-2; tentatively, D is TRBD1 (6 bases). Germline V gives CDR1 MNHNS, CDR2 SASEGT. The CDR3 extends over 16 amino acids. Trimming took off 2 bases at V and 2 bases at J, with 15 bases between the two ends. The CDR3 nucleotides read TGTGCCAGCAGTGAAATTGGGACACAAAACAACTATGGCTACACCTTC. It translates to CASSEIGTQNNYGYTF.

The CDR3 loop reads CASSLGLAGGTDTQYF. The CDR3 DNA reads TGTGCCAGCTCACTGGGACTAGCGGGGGGAACAGATACGCAGTATTTT. The chain recombines TRBV18 with TRBJ2-3; 15 nucleotides match TRBD2. Germline-derived CDR1 and CDR2 are KGHSH and LQKENI. Germline trimming cut 4 bases from V and 3 bases from J; bases unmatched to any gene: 2. The CDR3 sequence is 16 residues long.

This clone is a singleton in its sample. The chain couples TRBV19 to TRBJ1-5, with 7 bases aligning to TRBD1. The germline CDR1 and CDR2 sequences are LNHDA and SQIVND (reference sequence). The CDR3 sequence is 14 residues long. Trimming removed 4 bases from V and 3 bases from J; junction bases left unmatched: 3. Here the CDR3 DNA reads TGTGCCAGTAGTACGGGACAGAACAATCAGCCCCAGCATTTT. Protein: CASSTGQNNQPQHF.

This clone showed up just a few times. The chain carries TRBV4-2 and TRBJ2-3, with 7 bases matching TRBD1. This CDR3 is 14 amino acids long. The V segment lost 1 base and the J segment 5 bases; nucleotides outside the gene matches: 3. Germline V CDR1 and CDR2: LGHNA, YNFKEQ. The CDR3 spells CASSQGQGGDTQYF. The CDR3 region has the DNA TGTGCCAGCAGCCAAGGACAGGGTGGAGATACGCAGTATTTT.

V usage is TRBV4-2 and J usage is TRBJ2-1; 12 bases agree with TRBD2. In germline, CDR1 is LGHNA, CDR2 YNFKEQ. The length of the CDR3 is 15 residues. Unmatched junction bases numbered 1, after V lost 0 bases and J lost 7 bases. For the CDR3, the DNA is TGTGCCAGCAGCCAAGATACTAGCGGGGGGAATGAGCAGTTCTTC. This sequence encodes CASSQDTSGGNEQFF.

The chain links TRBV11-2 to TRBJ2-7; D perhaps matches TRBD2 (7 bases). The length of the CDR3 is 16 residues. Trimming removed 2 bases at V and 6 bases at J, with 20 bases between. CDR1 and CDR2 (germline): SGHAT, FQNNGV. CDR3 in DNA: TGTGCCAGCAGCTTACCCCCCGGCGGGGGCGGGCGCGAGCAGTACTTC. It specifies CASSLPPGGGGREQYF.

The rearrangement uses TRBV19 and TRBJ1-1; 7 bases align to TRBD1. Germline CDR1 and CDR2: LNHDA and SQIVND (reference sequence). CDR3 length equals 15 residues. The ends lost 5 bases at V and 0 bases at J; junction bases unmatched: 6. DNA of the CDR3: TGTGCCAGTAGTGGATTCGGACAGGTGAACACTGAAGCTTTCTTT. It codes for CASSGFGQVNTEAFF.

The rearrangement links TRBV19 to TRBJ2-3, with 7 nucleotides matching TRBD2. V was pared by 6 bases and J by 1 base, with 10 bases of the junction left unmatched. CDR1 LNHDA and CDR2 SQIVND come from the germline V gene (reference sequence). The CDR3 runs 16 residues. CDR3 coding DNA: TGTGCCAGTAGAGGCCGGGGAAGCGGGGGCACAGATACGCAGTATTTT. Residues: CASRGRGSGGTDTQYF.

This rearrangement joins TRBV5-6 to TRBJ2-7, with D unclear. Trimming cost V 3 bases and J 3 bases, with 4 bases left between them. There are 11 residues in the CDR3. CDR1 and CDR2 (germline): SGHDT, YYEEEE. CDR3: CASSSYYEQYF. CDR3 DNA sequence: TGTGCCAGCAGCTCCTACTACGAGCAGTACTTC.

The V and J genes are TRBV15 and TRBJ1-1, with unresolved D. CDR1 LNHNV and CDR2 YYDKDF come from the germline V gene (reference sequence). V dropped 0 bases and J dropped 1 base, with 15 bases sitting between them. The CDR3 is 17 amino acids. CDR3: CATSRERLRRTNTEAFF. CDR3 DNA: TGTGCCACCAGCAGAGAAAGGTTACGGCGGACGAACACTGAAGCTTTCTTT.

This sequence joins TRBV28 and TRBJ1-3, with no clear D. The CDR3 runs 11 residues. Trimming removed 1 base at V and 9 bases at J, with 4 bases between. Germline assignment: CDR1 MDHEN and CDR2 SYDVKM. As DNA, the CDR3 is TGTGCCAGCAGTTTATTAGGCACCATATATTTT. It translates to CASSLLGTIYF. Filled out from reference TRBV28 and TRBJ1-3, the complete variable domain reads DVKVTQSSRYLVKRTGEKVFLECVQDMDHENMFWYRQDPGLGLRLIYFSYDVKMKEKGDIPEGYSVSREKKERFSLILESASTNQTSMYLCASSLLGTIYFGEGSWLTVV.